Each of the 19 T cell receptor beta chains below was sequenced from the same sample in a study of T cell changes during pregnancy in multiple sclerosis. Assay: immunoSEQ multiplex PCR; the TCRdb copy retains only in-frame clones and omits some. The sample consists of around 50,000 clones, around 89% of them appearing once. This specimen consisted of CD8+ T cells from peripheral blood mononuclear cells, obtained in the second trimester of pregnancy. The receptors were gathered from a female donor with multiple sclerosis, enrolled in a pregnancy study.

The rearrangement joins TRBV6-5 to TRBJ2-1, with 11 bases that match TRBD2. Unmatched junction bases numbered 1, after V lost 0 bases and J lost 6 bases. Germline CDR1 and CDR2: MNHEY and SVGAGI. This CDR3 region has 15 residues. The DNA of the CDR3 is TGTGCCAGCAGTTACTCTAGCGGGGGGGCCAATGAGCAGTTCTTC. Protein: CASSYSSGGANEQFF.

V and J are TRBV2 and TRBJ2-3; 7 positions match TRBD2. V lost 4 bases, J lost 0 bases, and 7 bases stayed unmatched. Germline CDR1 and CDR2: SNHLY and FYNNEI. The CDR3 has 16 amino acids. This chain's CDR3 is CASSGDSGSSTDTQYF. The CDR3 nucleotides read TGTGCCAGCAGTGGGGATAGCGGGTCTAGCACAGATACGCAGTATTTT.

The V call is TRBV10-3, the J call TRBJ2-7, with a tentative D call TRBD2 (5 bases). CDR3 length equals 12 residues. Germline-derived CDR1 and CDR2 are ENHRY and SYGVKD. Trimming removed 10 bases from V and 5 bases from J, with 15 bases in between. The CDR3 sequence is CANAGSEDEQYF. The CDR3 nucleotides are TGTGCCAACGCGGGCTCCGAGGACGAGCAGTACTTC.

This clone is classed as medium-sized (0.01 to 0.1%). The V and J genes are TRBV25-1 and TRBJ1-1; D perhaps matches TRBD1 (6 bases). The CDR3 is made up of 13 amino acids. Trimming cost V 9 bases and J 7 bases, with 18 bases left between them. Per germline, CDR1 MGHDK and CDR2 SYGVNS. CDR3 sequence (DNA): TGTGCCAGTAGCCGGACAGAATACTTTGAAGCTTTCTTT. Translation: CASSRTEYFEAFF.

This clone was seen just once. The chain carries TRBV11-2 and TRBJ1-2; D remains ambiguous. With 5 bases removed from V and 4 bases from J, the gap between germline ends came to 14 bases. The germline CDR1 and CDR2 sequences are SGHAT and FQNNGV. This CDR3 comprises 14 residues. The DNA for the CDR3 is TGTGCCAGCAGCGAGGTTACCGTCAGCTATGGCTACACCTTC. It specifies CASSEVTVSYGYTF. Variable domain in full (rest from reference TRBV11-2 and TRBJ1-2): EAGVAQSPRYKIIEKRQSVAFWCNPISGHATLYWYQQILGQGPKLLIQFQNNGVVDDSQLPKDRFSAERLKGVDSTLKIQPAKLEDSAVYLCASSEVTVSYGYTFGSGTRLTVV.

This chain uses TRBV6-5 with TRBJ2-3, with D possibly being TRBD2 (5 bases). The germline V gene has CDR1 MNHEY and CDR2 SVGAGI. The CDR3 length is 15 residues. The ends were cut back, 2 bases at V and 0 bases at J, with 9 bases in the middle. CDR3: CASSYGPGSTDTQYF. The CDR3 region has the DNA TGTGCCAGCAGTTACGGGCCGGGGAGCACAGATACGCAGTATTTT.

The chain employs TRBV27 and TRBJ2-2; 7 bases are shared with TRBD2. V lost 3 bases and J lost 5; bases outside the gene matches: 0. The CDR3 contains 13 residues. Germline V gene sequence: CDR1 MNHEY, CDR2 SMNVEV (reference sequence). CDR3 amino acids: CASSFGGTGELFF. CDR3 bases: TGTGCCAGCAGTTTCGGGGGGACCGGGGAGCTGTTTTTT.

The rearrangement joins TRBV6-6 to TRBJ2-7; no clear D gene. Germline CDR1 and CDR2: MNHNY and SVGAGI (reference sequence). The CDR3 has 14 amino acids. V lost 1 base to trimming and J lost 3 bases, with 10 bases between them. The CDR3 reads CASSYLAEYYEQYF. In nucleotides, the CDR3 is TGTGCCAGCAGTTACTTGGCGGAGTACTACGAGCAGTACTTC.

This rearrangement joins TRBV2 to TRBJ1-2, with D tentatively TRBD1 (6 bases). The CDR3 runs to 15 residues. Germline CDR1 and CDR2: SNHLY and FYNNEI. V was clipped by 9 bases and J by 4 bases, with 21 bases between them. As DNA, the CDR3 is TGTGCCAGTGATAGTTTAGGACAGACGATCTATGGCTACACCTTC. Translated: CASDSLGQTIYGYTF.

This chain connects TRBV5-6 to TRBJ2-7; 7 positions match TRBD1. CDR1 is SGHDT and CDR2 is YYEEEE in the germline V gene. V was clipped by 5 bases and J by 7 bases; unmatched bases: 12. The CDR3 has 14 residues. DNA of the CDR3: TGTGCCAGCAGTTACTGGGACAGCCCCTGGGAGCAGTACTTC. This translates into CASSYWDSPWEQYF. The full variable domain, completed using reference TRBV5-6 and TRBJ2-7, is DAGVTQSPTHLIKTRGQQVTLRCSPKSGHDTVSWYQQALGQGPQFIFQYYEEEERQRGNFPDRFSGHQFPNYSSELNVNALLLGDSALYLCASSYWDSPWEQYFGPGTRLTVT.

The rearrangement links TRBV7-3 to TRBJ2-1; TRBD2 matches at 7 bases. The germline V gene encodes CDR1 SGHTA and CDR2 FQGTGA. The CDR3 is 15 residues long. The V segment lost 5 bases and the J segment 1 base; nucleotides outside the gene matches: 5. In nucleotides, the CDR3 is TGTGCCAGCAGCCCTTCGGGGGGTTCCTACAATGAGCAGTTCTTC. This encodes CASSPSGGSYNEQFF.

This chain connects TRBV19 to TRBJ1-3, with D possibly TRBD1 on 5 matching bases. The V and J ends lost 3 bases and 4 bases respectively, with 10 bases between them. CDR1 and CDR2 from the germline V gene are LNHDA and SQIVND (reference sequence). This CDR3 is built from 14 residues. The CDR3 DNA reads as TGTGCCAGTAGTATTTCAGGGATCGGAAACACCATATATTTT. It encodes CASSISGIGNTIYF. Looking up the rest from reference TRBV19 and TRBJ1-3 gives the full variable domain: DGGITQSPKYLFRKEGQNVTLSCEQNLNHDAMYWYRQDPGQGLRLIYYSQIVNDFQKGDIAEGYSVSREKKESFPLTVTSAQKNPTAFYLCASSISGIGNTIYFGEGSWLTVV.

This clone was picked up one time. V and J are TRBV19 and TRBJ2-1; 12 bases line up with TRBD2. Germline lookup yields CDR1 LNHDA and CDR2 SQIVND (reference sequence). The CDR3 is 15 residues long. V shed 7 bases, J shed 3 bases, and the junction held 4 bases outside the gene matches. The CDR3 coding sequence is TGTGCCAGTAAACTGACTAGCGGGAGCTACAATGAGCAGTTCTTC. Residues: CASKLTSGSYNEQFF. Filled out from reference TRBV19 and TRBJ2-1, the complete variable domain reads DGGITQSPKYLFRKEGQNVTLSCEQNLNHDAMYWYRQDPGQGLRLIYYSQIVNDFQKGDIAEGYSVSREKKESFPLTVTSAQKNPTAFYLCASKLTSGSYNEQFFGPGTRLTVL.

Only a few counts were recorded for this clone. This chain links TRBV6-5 with TRBJ2-3; TRBD2 matches at 8 bases. Trimming removed 2 bases from V and 4 bases from J; junction bases left unmatched: 2. The CDR3 contains 14 residues. CDR1 and CDR2 from the germline V gene are MNHEY and SVGAGI. CDR3: CASSYGLASDTQYF. As DNA, the CDR3 is TGTGCCAGCAGTTACGGACTAGCATCAGATACGCAGTATTTT.

CDR3: CASSPGAASEQYF. CDR3 coding DNA: TGTGCCAGCTCACCTGGGGCTGCGAGCGAGCAGTACTTC. The chain employs TRBV18 and TRBJ2-7; tentative D call: TRBD1 (5 bases). Per the germline V gene, CDR1 is KGHSH and CDR2 is LQKENI. V was clipped by 3 bases and J by 6 bases, with 12 bases between them. The CDR3 is made up of 13 amino acids.

A note on this clone: One end of the junction is discordant with germline, which a read error may explain. The chain recombines TRBV7-7 with TRBJ2-6; the D is unclear. This CDR3 spans 14 amino acids. CDR1 is SSHAT and CDR2 is FNYEAQ in the germline V gene (reference sequence). The CDR3 coding sequence is TGTGCTAGCAGCTTATCGCAGGGGGCCAACGTCCTGACTTTC. Its protein product is CASSLSQGANVLTF.

This chain joins TRBV19 and TRBJ1-2, with 8 bases aligning to TRBD1. The germline CDR1 and CDR2 sequences are LNHDA and SQIVND (reference sequence). With 10 bases clipped from V and 0 bases from J, the junction kept 4 bases outside the gene matches. This CDR3 has 13 amino acids. In DNA form, the CDR3 reads TGTGCCACTATGGACAGGGCTAACTATGGCTACACCTTC. Encoded protein: CATMDRANYGYTF.

The rearrangement uses TRBV7-9 and TRBJ1-1; D unclear. Germline CDR1 and CDR2: SEHNR and FQNEAQ (reference sequence). The CDR3 sequence is 13 residues long. V gave up 8 bases and J gave up 0 bases, with 10 bases separating them. CDR3 nucleotides: TGTGCCAGCGTCAAGCTCATGAACACTGAAGCTTTCTTT. Its translation is CASVKLMNTEAFF. The variable domain in full, with the rest retrieved from reference TRBV7-9 and TRBJ1-1, is DTGVSQNPRHKITKRGQNVTFRCDPISEHNRLYWYRQTLGQGPEFLTYFQNEAQLEKSRLLSDRFSAERPKGSFSTLEIQRTEQGDSAMYLCASVKLMNTEAFFGQGTRLTVV.

The chain carries TRBV6-4 and TRBJ2-2, with D perhaps matching TRBD1 (6 bases). This CDR3 comprises 16 residues. The V and J ends lost 6 bases and 2 bases respectively, with 16 bases between them. Germline V gene sequence: CDR1 MRHNA, CDR2 SNTAGT. The CDR3 sequence is CASSEGDIDNTGELFF. For the CDR3, the DNA is TGTGCCAGCAGCGAGGGGGACATCGACAACACCGGGGAGCTGTTTTTT.